These T cell receptor beta chains were read from a single sample in a study of breast tumors, draining lymph nodes, adjacent tissues. TCRdb fed the multiplex PCR reads into MiXCR, producing one record per CDR3 protein. The table has roughly 100,000 distinct CDR3 sequences, about 30% seen once. Material for sequencing was axillary lymph node tissue. The receptors were sampled from a female donor with breast cancer. Some clones in this sample may be carry-over from other donors' samples. CDR3s include the opening cysteine and the closing phenylalanine or tryptophan. D genes are given only for firm matches. Size values are once, few and many counts, or a class for expanded clones, and some rows have none.

>TRBD2|.|TRBV9|TRBJ2-3
CASSPGTNADTQSF
TGTGCCAGCAGCCCGGGGACTAACGCAGATACGCAGTCTTTT
>.|many|TRBV11-1|TRBJ1-4
CASSLRNNEKLFF
TGTGCCAGCAGCTTAAGGAATAATGAAAAACTGTTTTTT
>.|once|TRBV12-3/TRBV12-4|TRBJ1-6
CASSHRSGSPLHF
TGTGCCAGCAGCCACAGGTCAGGTTCACCCCTCCACTTT
>.|many|TRBV19|TRBJ2-3
CASNRNTPSVSTDTQYF
TGTGCCAGTAACCGAAACACTCCTAGCGTGTCCACAGATACGCAGTATTTT
>.|medium-sized|TRBV7-9|TRBJ1-5
CASSLGANQPQHF
TGTGCCAGCAGCTTAGGGGCTAATCAGCCCCAGCATTTT
>TRBD1|many|TRBV9|TRBJ2-7
CASSPRSPTLVTGWTYEQYF
TGTGCCAGCAGCCCTAGATCCCCCACCCTCGTGACAGGGTGGACCTACGAGCAGTACTTC
>.|.|TRBV11-2|TRBJ2-5
CASSLDPFPVQETQYF
TGTGCCAGCAGCTTAGACCCTTTCCCGGTCCAAGAGACCCAGTACTTC
>.|.|TRBV14|TRBJ1-4
CASSQSIATNEKLFF
TGTGCCAGCAGCCAATCGATTGCAACTAATGAAAAACTGTTTTTT
>.|many|TRBV19|TRBJ1-4
CASMDEGRKLFF
TGTGCCAGTATGGATGAGGGGAGAAAACTGTTTTTT
>TRBD1|few|TRBV6-2/TRBV6-3|TRBJ2-1
CASSLQGATNNEQFF
TGTGCCAGCAGCCTGCAGGGGGCGACGAACAATGAGCAGTTCTTC
>TRBD2|many|TRBV6-1|TRBJ2-3
CATDRLAGRGGTDTQYF
TGTGCCACCGATAGACTAGCGGGGCGGGGGGGCACAGATACGCAGTATTTT
>.|.|TRBV5-1|TRBJ2-5
CASSLEPPPHETQYF
TGCGCCAGCAGCTTGGAACCTCCGCCCCACGAGACCCAGTACTTC
>TRBD1|many|TRBV30|TRBJ1-5
CAWSVQGNQPQHF
TGTGCCTGGAGTGTACAGGGGAATCAGCCCCAGCATTTT
>TRBD2|.|TRBV7-2|TRBJ2-2
CASSRTSGLAGGLFF
TGTGCCAGCAGCCGGACTAGCGGGCTGGCCGGGGGGCTGTTTTTT
>TRBD2|many|TRBV4-3|TRBJ2-3
CASTSSGDTDTQYF
TGCGCCAGCACGTCCAGCGGGGACACAGATACGCAGTATTTT
>.|many|TRBV6-2/TRBV6-3|TRBJ1-4
CASGRGRAREKLFF
TGTGCCAGCGGGAGAGGCAGGGCAAGAGAAAAACTGTTTTTT
>.|.|TRBV29-1|TRBJ2-1
CSVRWGLDERFF
TGCAGCGTTCGCTGGGGGTTGGATGAGCGGTTCTTC
>TRBD1|.|TRBV2|TRBJ1-4
CASRGQGEKLFF
TGTGCCAGCAGGGGACAGGGGGAAAAACTGTTTTTT
>.|many|TRBV7-2|TRBJ1-1
CASSPLVEAFF
TGTGCCAGCAGCCCGTTGGTTGAAGCTTTCTTT
>.|many|TRBV9|TRBJ2-7
CASSKGGGGDYEQYF
TGTGCCAGCAGCAAAGGAGGGGGGGGGGACTACGAGCAGTACTTC
>.|.|TRBV7-2|TRBJ2-3
CASSLSWRAAYNEQYF
TGTGCCAGCAGCTTAAGTTGGCGGGCGGCTTACAATGAGCAGTATTTT
>.|.|TRBV5-8|TRBJ1-4
CASSAQTGSTEKLFF
TGTGCCAGCAGCGCCCAGACAGGAAGTACTGAAAAACTGTTTTTT
>.|many|TRBV28|TRBJ2-7
CASSYGFYEQYF
TGTGCCAGCAGTTACGGATTCTACGAGCAGTACTTC
>TRBD1|few|TRBV6-1|TRBJ1-5
CASSQPVTGGNQPQHF
TGTGCCAGCAGTCAACCAGTGACAGGGGGCAATCAGCCCCAGCATTTT
>.|many|TRBV19|TRBJ1-2
CASSLQGANYGYTF
TGTGCCAGTAGTCTCCAGGGAGCTAACTATGGCTACACCTTC
>.|many|TRBV6-5|TRBJ2-5
CASSTTRETETQYF
TGTGCCAGCAGTACGACTAGGGAGACAGAGACCCAGTACTTC
>.|.|TRBV5-1|TRBJ2-3
CASSGGPDTQYF
TGCGCCAGCAGCGGGGGGCCAGATACGCAGTATTTT
>.|.|TRBV7-2|TRBJ1-4
CASRKTNEKLFF
TGTGCCAGCAGAAAGACTAATGAAAAACTGTTTTTT
>.|.|TRBV30|TRBJ1-5
CAWSVRWEETQHF
TGTGCCTGGAGTGTACGGTGGGAAGAGACCCAGCATTTT
>TRBD1|.|TRBV27|TRBJ1-2
CASSQRPPGQGVGGYTF
TGTGCCAGCAGTCAACGTCCCCCAGGACAGGGGGTGGGTGGCTACACCTTC
>.|many|TRBV24-1|TRBJ2-1
CATSDSLNLLGNEQFF
TGTGCCACCAGTGATTCTCTCAACTTACTTGGTAATGAGCAGTTCTTC
>.|many|TRBV15|TRBJ2-1
CATSRDPNRYNEQFF
TGTGCCACCAGCAGAGATCCTAATCGTTACAATGAGCAGTTCTTC